This TCR beta chain was sequenced in a study of Graves' ophthalmopathy and Graves' hyperthyroidism. Amplified material comprised TCR beta CDR3 regions derived from RNA transcripts. A first-round RT-PCR used HTBI primers, followed by a second-round multiplex PCR. TCRdb re-derived calls from the multiplex PCR reads in MiXCR, one entry per CDR3 protein. The table has 600,000 to 950,000 distinct CDR3 sequences, 40% seen once. This CDR3 has 15 residues. Trimming took 5 bases from V and 7 from J; bases not matched to a gene: 9. Germline CDR1 reads SEHNR; CDR2 reads FQNEAQ (reference sequence). This TCR derives from an adult man with Graves' ophthalmopathy. Sequencing was carried out using peripheral blood. This sequence joins TRBV7-9 and TRBJ2-2; TRBD1 matches 8 bases. CDR3 loop: CASSHPGGKVGELFF. In DNA, the CDR3 is TGTGCCAGCAGCCATCCAGGGGGCAAAGTCGGGGAGCTGTTTTTT.